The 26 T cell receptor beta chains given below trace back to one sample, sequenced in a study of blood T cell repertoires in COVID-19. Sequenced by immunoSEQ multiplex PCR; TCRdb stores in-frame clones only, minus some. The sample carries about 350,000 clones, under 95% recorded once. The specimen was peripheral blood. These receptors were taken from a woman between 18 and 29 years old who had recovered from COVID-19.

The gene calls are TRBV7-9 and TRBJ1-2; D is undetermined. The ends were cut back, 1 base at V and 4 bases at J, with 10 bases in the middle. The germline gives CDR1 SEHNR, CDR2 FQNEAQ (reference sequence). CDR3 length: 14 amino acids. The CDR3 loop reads CASSLGGFAYGYTF. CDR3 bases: TGTGCCAGCAGCTTAGGAGGGTTTGCCTATGGCTACACCTTC.

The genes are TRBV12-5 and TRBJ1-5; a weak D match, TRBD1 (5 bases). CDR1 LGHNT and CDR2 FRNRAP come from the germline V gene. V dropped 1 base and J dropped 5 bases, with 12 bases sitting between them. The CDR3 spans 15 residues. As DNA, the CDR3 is TGTGCTAGTGGTTTGGAGGCGGGGGAGCATCAGCCCCAGCATTTT. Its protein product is CASGLEAGEHQPQHF. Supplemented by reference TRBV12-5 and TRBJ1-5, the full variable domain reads DARVTQTPRHKVTEMGQEVTMRCQPILGHNTVFWYRQTMMQGLELLAYFRNRAPLDDSGMPKDRFSAEMPDATLATLKIQPSEPRDSAVYFCASGLEAGEHQPQHFGDGTRLSIL.

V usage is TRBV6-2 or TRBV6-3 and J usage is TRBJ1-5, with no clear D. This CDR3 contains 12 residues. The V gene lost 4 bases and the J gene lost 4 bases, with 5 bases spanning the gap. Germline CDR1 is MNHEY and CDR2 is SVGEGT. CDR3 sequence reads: CASSSRNQPQHF. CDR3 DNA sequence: TGTGCCAGCAGTTCTCGTAATCAGCCCCAGCATTTT.

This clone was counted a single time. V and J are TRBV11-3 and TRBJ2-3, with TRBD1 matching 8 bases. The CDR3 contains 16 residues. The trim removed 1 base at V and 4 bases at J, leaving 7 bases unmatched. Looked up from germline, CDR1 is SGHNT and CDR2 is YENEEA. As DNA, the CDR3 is TGTGCCAGCAGCTTAGGGCAGGGGGCGTCGGCAGATACGCAGTATTTT. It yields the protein CASSLGQGASADTQYF.

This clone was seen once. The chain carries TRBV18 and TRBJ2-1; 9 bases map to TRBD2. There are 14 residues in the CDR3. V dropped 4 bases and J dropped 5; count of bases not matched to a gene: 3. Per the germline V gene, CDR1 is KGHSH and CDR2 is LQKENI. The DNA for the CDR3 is TGTGCCAGCTCACGGACTAGCGTAAACAATGAGCAGTTCTTC. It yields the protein CASSRTSVNNEQFF.

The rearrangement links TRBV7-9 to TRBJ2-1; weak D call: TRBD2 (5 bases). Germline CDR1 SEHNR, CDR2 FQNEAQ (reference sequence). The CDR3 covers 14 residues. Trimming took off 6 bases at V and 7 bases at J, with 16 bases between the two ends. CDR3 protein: CASRQTKRVNEQFF. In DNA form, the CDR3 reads TGTGCCAGCAGGCAAACAAAGAGGGTGAATGAGCAGTTCTTC. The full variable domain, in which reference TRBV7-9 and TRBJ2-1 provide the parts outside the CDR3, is DTGVSQNPRHKITKRGQNVTFRCDPISEHNRLYWYRQTLGQGPEFLTYFQNEAQLEKSRLLSDRFSAERPKGSFSTLEIQRTEQGDSAMYLCASRQTKRVNEQFFGPGTRLTVL.

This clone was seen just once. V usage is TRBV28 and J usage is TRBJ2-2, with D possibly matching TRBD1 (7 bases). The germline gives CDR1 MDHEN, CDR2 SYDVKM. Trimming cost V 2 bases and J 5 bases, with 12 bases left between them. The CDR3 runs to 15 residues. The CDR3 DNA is TGTGCCAGCAGTTTACTACAGGGGAGGACCGGGGAGCTGTTTTTT. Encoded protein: CASSLLQGRTGELFF. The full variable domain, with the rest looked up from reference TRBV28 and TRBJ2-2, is DVKVTQSSRYLVKRTGEKVFLECVQDMDHENMFWYRQDPGLGLRLIYFSYDVKMKEKGDIPEGYSVSREKKERFSLILESASTNQTSMYLCASSLLQGRTGELFFGEGSRLTVL.

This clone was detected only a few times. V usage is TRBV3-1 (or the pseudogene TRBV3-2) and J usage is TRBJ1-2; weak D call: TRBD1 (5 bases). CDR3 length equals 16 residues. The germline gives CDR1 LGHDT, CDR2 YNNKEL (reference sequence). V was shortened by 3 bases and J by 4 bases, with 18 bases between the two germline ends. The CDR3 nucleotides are TGTGCCAGCAGCCATTTAGGACAACAACGGGCCTATGGCTACACCTTC. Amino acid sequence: CASSHLGQQRAYGYTF.

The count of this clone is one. This chain's CDR3 is CASSPGGAGGYYEQYV. The CDR3, as DNA: TGCGCCAGCAGCCCTGGGGGCGCGGGGGGGTACTACGAGCAGTACGTC. The gene calls are TRBV5-1 and TRBJ2-7; 9 positions match TRBD2. The CDR3 covers 16 residues. V gave up 4 bases and J gave up 3 bases; unmatched junction bases: 11. Germline CDR1 reads SGHRS; CDR2 reads YFSETQ.

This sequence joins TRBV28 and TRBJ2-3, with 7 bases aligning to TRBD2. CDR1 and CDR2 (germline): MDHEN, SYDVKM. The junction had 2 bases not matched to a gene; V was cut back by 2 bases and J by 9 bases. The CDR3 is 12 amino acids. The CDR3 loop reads CASSLVGGTQYF. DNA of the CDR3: TGTGCCAGCAGTTTAGTGGGAGGGACGCAGTATTTT.

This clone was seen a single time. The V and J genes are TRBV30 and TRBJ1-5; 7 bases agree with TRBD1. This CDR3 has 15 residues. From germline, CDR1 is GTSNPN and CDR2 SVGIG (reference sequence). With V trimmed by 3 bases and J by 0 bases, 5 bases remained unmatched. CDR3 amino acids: CAWSSTGLSNQPQHF. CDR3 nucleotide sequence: TGTGCCTGGAGCTCGACAGGGCTTAGCAATCAGCCCCAGCATTTT.

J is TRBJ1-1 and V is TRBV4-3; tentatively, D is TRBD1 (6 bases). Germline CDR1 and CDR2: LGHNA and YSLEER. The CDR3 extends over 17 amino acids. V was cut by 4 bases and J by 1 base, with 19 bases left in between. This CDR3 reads CASSPSRGAGPNTEAFF. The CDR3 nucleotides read TGCGCCAGCAGCCCCAGCCGGGGGGCCGGCCCGAACACTGAAGCTTTCTTT.

This CDR3 reads CASSEGNRANTEAFF. In DNA, the CDR3 is TGCGCCAGCAGCGAGGGGAACAGGGCGAACACTGAAGCTTTCTTT. The chain employs TRBV5-1 and TRBJ1-1; maybe TRBD1 (6 bases). Trimming pared 4 bases from V and 1 base from J, leaving 14 bases between. This CDR3 has 15 amino acids. CDR1 SGHRS and CDR2 YFSETQ come from the germline V gene.

This CDR3 is CASSPGLAVSGANVLTF. In DNA form, the CDR3 reads TGTGCCAGCAGCCCGGGACTAGCGGTCTCTGGGGCCAACGTCCTGACTTTC. The chain carries TRBV5-4 and TRBJ2-6; 11 bases agree with TRBD2. Losses at the gene ends were 4 bases for V and 0 bases for J; bases not matched to a gene: 3. CDR1 and CDR2 (germline): SGHNT, YYREEE (reference sequence). This CDR3 is 17 amino acids long.

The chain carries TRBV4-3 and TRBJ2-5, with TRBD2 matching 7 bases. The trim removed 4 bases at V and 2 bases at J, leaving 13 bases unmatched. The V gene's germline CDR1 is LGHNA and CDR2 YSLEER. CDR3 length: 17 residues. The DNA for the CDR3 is TGCGCCAGCAGCCCGGGACTAAATGGAGTATTGCAAGAGACCCAGTACTTC. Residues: CASSPGLNGVLQETQYF.

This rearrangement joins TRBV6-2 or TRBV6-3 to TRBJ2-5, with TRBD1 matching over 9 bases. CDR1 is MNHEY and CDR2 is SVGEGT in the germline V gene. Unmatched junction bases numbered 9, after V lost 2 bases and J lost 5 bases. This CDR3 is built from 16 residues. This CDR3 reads CASSYPGTGYVETQYF. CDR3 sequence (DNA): TGTGCCAGCAGTTACCCCGGGACAGGGTATGTGGAGACCCAGTACTTC.

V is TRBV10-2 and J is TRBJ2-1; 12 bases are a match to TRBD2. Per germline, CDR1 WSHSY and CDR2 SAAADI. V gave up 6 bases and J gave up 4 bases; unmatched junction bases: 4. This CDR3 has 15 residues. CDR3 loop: CASSRTSGMYNEQFF. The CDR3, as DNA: TGCGCCAGCAGCAGGACTAGCGGGATGTACAATGAGCAGTTCTTC.

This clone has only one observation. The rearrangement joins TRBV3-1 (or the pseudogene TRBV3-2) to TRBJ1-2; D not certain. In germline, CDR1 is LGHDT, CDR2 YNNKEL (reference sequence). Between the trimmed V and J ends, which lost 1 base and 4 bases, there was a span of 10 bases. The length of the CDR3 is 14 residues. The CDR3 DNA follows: TGTGCCAGCAGCCAAGTAGCCGGAGTCTATGGCTACACCTTC. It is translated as CASSQVAGVYGYTF.

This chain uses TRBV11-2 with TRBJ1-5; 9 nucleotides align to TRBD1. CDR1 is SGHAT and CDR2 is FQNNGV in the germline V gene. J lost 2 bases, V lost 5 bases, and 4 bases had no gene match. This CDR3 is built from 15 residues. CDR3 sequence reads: CASSPTGGGNQPQHF. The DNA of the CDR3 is TGTGCCAGCAGCCCTACAGGGGGCGGCAATCAGCCCCAGCATTTT.

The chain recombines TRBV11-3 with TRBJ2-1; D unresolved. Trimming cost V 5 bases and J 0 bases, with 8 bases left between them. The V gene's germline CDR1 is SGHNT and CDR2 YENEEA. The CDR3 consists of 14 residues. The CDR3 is CASSTGSSYNEQFF. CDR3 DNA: TGTGCCAGCAGCACGGGTAGCTCCTACAATGAGCAGTTCTTC. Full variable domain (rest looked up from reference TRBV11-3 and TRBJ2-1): EAGVVQSPRYKIIEKKQPVAFWCNPISGHNTLYWYLQNLGQGPELLIRYENEEAVDDSQLPKDRFSAERLKGVDSTLKIQPAELGDSAVYLCASSTGSSYNEQFFGPGTRLTVL.

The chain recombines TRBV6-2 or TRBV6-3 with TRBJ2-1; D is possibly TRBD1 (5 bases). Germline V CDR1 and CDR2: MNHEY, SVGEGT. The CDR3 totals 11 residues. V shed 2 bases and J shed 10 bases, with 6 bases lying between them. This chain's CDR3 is CASSYPGEQFF. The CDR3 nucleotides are TGTGCCAGCAGTTACCCAGGGGAGCAGTTCTTC.

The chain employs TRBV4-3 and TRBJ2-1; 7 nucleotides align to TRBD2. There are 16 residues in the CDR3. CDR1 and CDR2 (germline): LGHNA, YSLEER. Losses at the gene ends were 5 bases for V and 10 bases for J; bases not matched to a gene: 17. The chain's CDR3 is CASSESLATMGGEQFF. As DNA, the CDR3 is TGCGCCAGCAGCGAATCTCTAGCCACCATGGGAGGGGAGCAGTTCTTC.

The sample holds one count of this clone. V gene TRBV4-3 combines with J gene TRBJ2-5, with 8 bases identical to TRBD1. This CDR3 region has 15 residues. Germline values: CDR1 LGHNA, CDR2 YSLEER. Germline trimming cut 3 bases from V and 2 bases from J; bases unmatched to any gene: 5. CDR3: CASSHTGTGQETQYF. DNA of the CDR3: TGCGCCAGCAGCCACACCGGGACAGGACAAGAGACCCAGTACTTC.

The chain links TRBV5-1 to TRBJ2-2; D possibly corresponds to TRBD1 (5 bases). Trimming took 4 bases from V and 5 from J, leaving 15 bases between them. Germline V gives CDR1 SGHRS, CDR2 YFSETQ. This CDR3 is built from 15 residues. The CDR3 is CASSLTASMTGELFF. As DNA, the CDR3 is TGCGCCAGCAGCCTGACAGCCTCTATGACCGGGGAGCTGTTTTTT. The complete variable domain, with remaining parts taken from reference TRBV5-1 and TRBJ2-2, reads KAGVTQTPRYLIKTRGQQVTLSCSPISGHRSVSWYQQTPGQGLQFLFEYFSETQRNKGNFPGRFSGRQFSNSRSEMNVSTLELGDSALYLCASSLTASMTGELFFGEGSRLTVL.

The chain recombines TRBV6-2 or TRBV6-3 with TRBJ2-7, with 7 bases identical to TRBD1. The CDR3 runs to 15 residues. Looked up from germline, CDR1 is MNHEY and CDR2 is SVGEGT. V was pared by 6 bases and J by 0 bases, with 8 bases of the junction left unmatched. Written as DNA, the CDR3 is TGTGCCAGCAGCCCTGGGACAGCTCGCTCCTACGAGCAGTACGTC. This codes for CASSPGTARSYEQYV.

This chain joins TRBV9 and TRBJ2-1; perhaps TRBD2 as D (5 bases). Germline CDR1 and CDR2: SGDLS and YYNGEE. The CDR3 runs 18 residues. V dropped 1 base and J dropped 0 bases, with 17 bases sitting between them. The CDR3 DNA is TGTGCCAGCAGCGTATCGGGGTTGGGATCCTACTCCTACAATGAGCAGTTCTTC. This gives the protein CASSVSGLGSYSYNEQFF.